The 26 T cell receptor beta chains listed next were all sequenced from one sample in a study of blood T cell repertoires in COVID-19 (dated by TCRdb to 2018 to 2021). To prepare the library, the immunoSEQ multiplex PCR assay was applied. TCRdb carries this immuneACCESS record with in-frame sequences only. Its versions omit some clonotypes, under half of them owing to an unresolved V gene in the studies checked, with the rest unexplained. The sample yields some 180,000 clones; roughly 81% were counted once. The ten largest clones add up to approximately 2.6% of the sample. Sequenced material: peripheral blood. The origin of the receptors is a woman over 75 with COVID-19, enrolled during active disease.

The chain combines TRBV18 with TRBJ1-2; tentatively, D is TRBD1 (6 bases). The germline V and J ends were trimmed by 1 base and 4 bases, with 7 bases remaining between them. CDR1 is KGHSH, CDR2 LQKENI, per germline. The CDR3 consists of 13 residues. CDR3: CASSPRGGYGYTF. In DNA form, the CDR3 reads TGTGCCAGCTCACCACGAGGGGGCTATGGCTACACCTTC.

Many counts were recorded for this clone. This rearrangement joins TRBV6-5 to TRBJ2-7; D might be TRBD1 (5 bases). The CDR3 is 12 residues long. Germline V CDR1 and CDR2: MNHEY, SVGAGI. Trimming cost V 6 bases and J 3 bases, with 9 bases left between them. The chain's CDR3 is CASRGQGYEQYF. The CDR3 DNA is TGTGCCAGCAGGGGGCAGGGCTACGAGCAGTACTTC.

The genes are TRBV19 and TRBJ2-1; D call uncertain. In germline, CDR1 is LNHDA, CDR2 SQIVND (reference sequence). Between the trimmed V and J ends, which lost 5 bases and 1 base, there was a span of 9 bases. This CDR3 spans 14 amino acids. Here the CDR3 reads CASSPMASYNEQFF. CDR3 bases: TGTGCCAGTAGTCCAATGGCTTCCTACAATGAGCAGTTCTTC.

The chain couples TRBV21-1 to TRBJ2-7; TRBD1 reflects the table's D call only, with no check against the DNA. TRBV21-1 is termed a pseudogene. The length of the CDR3 is 15 residues. For the CDR3, the DNA is TGTGCCAGCAGCAGCCCACAGGGGGCACTTGGCGAGCAGTACTTC. Its protein is CASSSPQGALGEQYF.

This clone was seen only once. This chain joins TRBV7-2 and TRBJ1-5; no firm D call. The ends were cut back, 3 bases at V and 7 bases at J, with 13 bases in the middle. CDR1 is SGHTA and CDR2 is FQGNSA in the germline V gene. The CDR3 contains 14 residues. DNA for the CDR3: TGTGCCAGCAGCTTTATCTCGGGAGCCCAGCCCCAGCATTTT. This encodes CASSFISGAQPQHF.

The DNA for the CDR3 is TGCAGTGCGCCGGGAGTCGCTGAAGCTTTCTTT. Translated: CSAPGVAEAFF. The chain has TRBV20-1 and TRBJ1-1; D gene unclear. The V end was cut by 6 bases, the J end by 6 bases, with 11 bases between. The germline V gene has CDR1 DFQATT and CDR2 SNEGSKA (reference sequence). This CDR3 spans 11 amino acids.

The chain carries TRBV20-1 and TRBJ1-1; D call uncertain. The length of the CDR3 is 11 residues. Germline values: CDR1 DFQATT, CDR2 SNEGSKA (reference sequence). The V and J ends lost 5 bases and 3 bases respectively, with 7 bases between them. CDR3 DNA sequence: TGCAGTGCTCCGTCGTACACTGAAGCTTTCTTT. Residues: CSAPSYTEAFF.

The chain joins TRBV7-2 to TRBJ2-1; 8 positions agree with TRBD2. V was clipped by 4 bases and J by 2 bases; unmatched bases: 7. The germline gives CDR1 SGHTA, CDR2 FQGNSA. CDR3 size: 16 residues. The CDR3 DNA reads TGTGCCAGCAGCTCCCGACTAGCGACCCCCTACAATGAGCAGTTCTTC. Protein product: CASSSRLATPYNEQFF.

The chain uses TRBV25-1 and TRBJ2-2; possibly TRBD2 for D (6 bases). Trimming removed 1 base at V and 4 bases at J, with 13 bases between. CDR1 and CDR2 (germline): MGHDK, SYGVNS. CDR3 length equals 16 residues. CDR3 DNA: TGTGCCAGCAGTGAATTTGGGGGGTTCAGCACCGGGGAGCTGTTTTTT. Protein product: CASSEFGGFSTGELFF.

V gene TRBV28 combines with J gene TRBJ1-4; D unclear. V gave up 3 bases and J gave up 4 bases, with 12 bases separating them. Germline V gene sequence: CDR1 MDHEN, CDR2 SYDVKM. The CDR3 length is 15 residues. This CDR3 is CASSFVIQLNEKLFF. The CDR3 region has the DNA TGTGCCAGCAGTTTCGTCATACAGCTTAATGAAAAACTGTTTTTT.

The chain employs TRBV7-3 and TRBJ2-2, with D possibly being TRBD1 (5 bases). V lost 5 bases to trimming and J lost 6 bases, with 13 bases between them. The CDR3 is made up of 14 amino acids. Germline CDR1 reads SGHTA; CDR2 reads FQGTGA. This CDR3 reads CASSIATGAGELFF. As DNA, the CDR3 is TGTGCCAGCAGCATAGCTACAGGTGCCGGGGAGCTGTTTTTT.

In this sample, this clone turned up a few times. The CDR3: CASSFTGDTGELFF. The DNA for the CDR3 is TGTGCCAGCAGTTTTACAGGGGACACCGGGGAGCTGTTTTTT. The chain carries TRBV6-5 and TRBJ2-2; 7 bases agree with TRBD1. The germline gives CDR1 MNHEY, CDR2 SVGAGI. The CDR3 consists of 14 residues. V was pared by 4 bases and J by 3 bases, with 2 bases of the junction left unmatched.

In its sample, this clone was seen a few times. The CDR3 protein is CASSSTGPNQPQHF. CDR3 in DNA: TGTGCCAGCTCGTCGACAGGGCCCAATCAGCCCCAGCATTTT. This chain uses TRBV18 with TRBJ1-5; 7 nucleotides line up with TRBD1. CDR3 size: 14 residues. Germline CDR1 reads KGHSH; CDR2 reads LQKENI. The V gene end was trimmed by 6 bases and the J gene end by 3 bases; junction bases not matched to a gene: 5.

This sequence joins TRBV6-1 and TRBJ2-1, with D unresolved. CDR1 is MNHNS and CDR2 is SASEGT in the germline V gene. Trimming removed 2 bases from V and 2 bases from J, with 7 bases in between. CDR3 length: 14 residues. CDR3 coding DNA: TGTGCCAGCAGTGAATTAACTGCCTACAATGAGCAGTTCTTC. Its translation is CASSELTAYNEQFF.

The CDR3 bases are TGTGCCAGCAGTTACACTCCCGGCGGCTCCTACAATGAGCAGTTCTTC. This translates into CASSYTPGGSYNEQFF. The chain combines TRBV6-2 or TRBV6-3 with TRBJ2-1; no clear D gene. Germline loops: CDR1 MNHEY, CDR2 SVGEGT. Trimming left V 2 bases short and J 0 bases short, with 11 bases between. The CDR3 loop spans 16 amino acids.

V usage is TRBV10-3 and J usage is TRBJ2-3, with 8 bases that match TRBD1. The CDR3 is 15 residues long. Germline lookup yields CDR1 ENHRY and CDR2 SYGVKD. The J segment lost 4 bases and the V segment lost 6 bases, leaving 9 bases of the junction unmatched. The DNA for the CDR3 is TGTGCCATCAGAGCGACAGGGGTTTGGGCAGATACGCAGTATTTT. The encoded protein is CAIRATGVWADTQYF.

The chain recombines TRBV19 with TRBJ2-3; TRBD2 is a possible D gene (6 bases). The CDR3 has 13 residues. V dropped 6 bases and J dropped 3 bases, with 10 bases sitting between them. Germline assignment: CDR1 LNHDA and CDR2 SQIVND (reference sequence). In DNA form, the CDR3 reads TGTGCCAGTAGAGGGGCGGGAACAGATACGCAGTATTTT. Translation gives CASRGAGTDTQYF.

This chain connects TRBV5-6 to TRBJ2-5, with 8 bases identical to TRBD1. V lost 4 bases and J lost 5; bases outside the gene matches: 4. Germline values: CDR1 SGHDT, CDR2 YYEEEE. The CDR3 covers 13 residues. This CDR3 is CASSNRGSETQYF. The CDR3 DNA reads as TGTGCCAGCAGCAACAGGGGGTCCGAGACCCAGTACTTC. Supplemented by reference TRBV5-6 and TRBJ2-5, the full variable domain reads DAGVTQSPTHLIKTRGQQVTLRCSPKSGHDTVSWYQQALGQGPQFIFQYYEEEERQRGNFPDRFSGHQFPNYSSELNVNALLLGDSALYLCASSNRGSETQYFGPGTRLLVL.

The rearrangement joins TRBV28 to TRBJ1-3; a possible D gene is TRBD1 (6 bases). Trimming left V 9 bases short and J 0 bases short, with 12 bases between. This CDR3 is 14 amino acids long. Germline CDR1 is MDHEN and CDR2 is SYDVKM. CDR3 sequence (DNA): TGTGCCAGTCGAGGGGGGGGCTCTGGAAACACCATATATTTT. Its translation: CASRGGGSGNTIYF.

The chain links TRBV3-1 (or the pseudogene TRBV3-2) to TRBJ2-7; D ambiguous. CDR3 size: 12 residues. V was clipped by 8 bases and J by 1 base, with 9 bases between them. The germline V gene encodes CDR1 LGHDT and CDR2 YNNKEL (reference sequence). DNA of the CDR3: TGTGCCAGCCCAACGCGGTCCTACGAGCAGTACTTC. Translation gives CASPTRSYEQYF.

J is TRBJ2-3 and V is TRBV19, with D unclear. Per the germline V gene, CDR1 is LNHDA and CDR2 is SQIVND (reference sequence). CDR3 length equals 14 residues. Trimming shortened V by 0 bases and J by 2 bases, and 6 bases separated the two germline ends. Written as DNA, the CDR3 is TGTGCCAGTAGTATAGACTACGCCACAGATACGCAGTATTTT. Protein sequence: CASSIDYATDTQYF.

The genes are TRBV30 and TRBJ1-1, with D perhaps TRBD1 (6 bases). From germline, CDR1 is GTSNPN and CDR2 SVGIG (reference sequence). This CDR3 region has 17 residues. V lost 2 bases and J 0 bases, leaving 19 bases between the germline ends. Written as DNA, the CDR3 is TGTGCCTGGAGTCTTGTACGGATGACAGGCATGAACACTGAAGCTTTCTTT. Translating gives CAWSLVRMTGMNTEAFF.

The CDR3 sequence: CASSFGQAPHNEQFF. The CDR3 bases are TGTGCCAGCAGTTTTGGGCAGGCCCCCCACAATGAGCAGTTCTTC. The V and J genes are TRBV27 and TRBJ2-1; D is unclear. The V end lost 3 bases, the J end lost 5 bases, and 14 bases lay between the germline ends. The CDR3 is 15 amino acids. The germline V gene encodes CDR1 MNHEY and CDR2 SMNVEV (reference sequence).

This clone was seen only once. The genes are TRBV9 and TRBJ2-3, with 8 bases identical to TRBD2. Germline V CDR1 and CDR2: SGDLS, YYNGEE. This CDR3 region has 15 residues. Trimming at V came to 2 bases and at J to 2 bases, leaving 4 bases not matched to a gene. CDR3 sequence (DNA): TGTGCCAGCAGCGTCCTTAGCGGGGACACAGATACGCAGTATTTT. Translating it yields CASSVLSGDTDTQYF.

This clone appeared a few times. The chain combines TRBV10-3 with TRBJ2-3, with D tentatively TRBD2 (5 bases). CDR1 ENHRY and CDR2 SYGVKD come from the germline V gene. This CDR3 comprises 15 residues. The V end was cut by 7 bases, the J end by 2 bases, with 16 bases between. In nucleotides, the CDR3 is TGTGCCATCAACGATCGAGGGAGTAACACAGATACGCAGTATTTT. Amino acids: CAINDRGSNTDTQYF.

This clone was observed once. This sequence joins TRBV15 and TRBJ2-3; maybe TRBD2 (5 bases). The V end lost 9 bases, the J end lost 3 bases, and 16 bases lay between the germline ends. The CDR3 spans 14 residues. CDR1 is LNHNV, CDR2 YYDKDF, per germline (reference sequence). The CDR3 bases are TGTGCCACTAGGCGGGCCTGGGGTACAGATACGCAGTATTTT. Its translation: CATRRAWGTDTQYF.